This T cell receptor beta chain comes out of a study of shared clonotypes between healthy human individuals. Study findings and constraints: Around 5% of naive CD4 clonotypes were common to a handful of donors. Generally, estimated richness proved larger in naive subsets than it did in memory subsets.

The CDR3 spans 15 residues. CDR1 is LNHDA, CDR2 SQIVND, per germline (reference sequence). Germline trimming cut 5 bases from V and 3 bases from J; bases unmatched to any gene: 5. Of note for this clone: As yet, its antigen is unknown.

The assay was immunoSEQ multiplex PCR, and TCRdb's table has in-frame clones only and misses some. The table records hundreds of thousands of clones, roughly 72% of them present only once. The chain carries TRBV19 and TRBJ2-7, with 12 bases matching TRBD2. Sequencing was done on a sample of memory CD4+ T cells sorted from blood. Subset defined: CD45RA-negative fraction. This sequence originates from a woman in her 30s in good health. This chain's CDR3 is CASSSSGRAGYEQYF. The CDR3, as DNA: TGTGCCAGTAGTTCTAGCGGGAGGGCCGGCTACGAGCAGTACTTC.